These 22 T cell receptor beta chains share one sample of origin, sequenced in a study of cytomegalovirus exposure and HLA in healthy donors. The PCR was carried out with 60 Vbeta primers and 13 Jbeta primers. Sequenced by immunoSEQ multiplex PCR; TCRdb stores in-frame clones only, minus some. This sample carries about 140,000 clones, 79% of them seen once, and the ten largest clones take around 1%. Sample: PBMCs. The receptor set was obtained from a male donor in good health and CMV-seronegative.

J is TRBJ2-3 and V is TRBV27; perhaps TRBD2 as D (5 bases). The CDR3 has 15 amino acids. Germline V gene data show CDR1 as MNHEY and CDR2 as SMNVEV (reference sequence). V was shortened by 5 bases and J by 1 base, with 13 bases between the two germline ends. DNA of the CDR3: TGTGCCAGCAGTCCCGGGGATAGACGCACAGATACGCAGTATTTT. It specifies CASSPGDRRTDTQYF.

The rearrangement uses TRBV7-2 and TRBJ2-3, with 8 nucleotides matching TRBD2. Losses at the gene ends were 5 bases for V and 7 bases for J; bases not matched to a gene: 14. The germline gives CDR1 SGHTA, CDR2 FQGNSA. This CDR3 has 16 residues. In DNA form, the CDR3 reads TGTGCCAGCAGCCGGCGTGGGGGCGGGGGGACGAATACGCAGTATTTT. Amino acid sequence: CASSRRGGGGTNTQYF. The entire variable domain, with the rest obtained from reference TRBV7-2 and TRBJ2-3, is as follows: GAGVSQSPSNKVTEKGKDVELRCDPISGHTALYWYRQSLGQGLEFLIYFQGNSAPDKSGLPSDRFSAERTGGSVSTLTIQRTQQEDSAVYLCASSRRGGGGTNTQYFGPGTRLTVL.

This rearrangement joins TRBV27 to TRBJ2-7; 8 bases agree with TRBD1. After removal of 5 bases from V and 4 bases from J, the junction contained 10 bases not matched to a gene. In germline, CDR1 is MNHEY, CDR2 SMNVEV (reference sequence). CDR3 length: 15 amino acids. CDR3 coding DNA: TGTGCCAGCAGTCCCGGACAGGGAGTGCTTTACGAGCAGTACTTC. This codes for CASSPGQGVLYEQYF.

This clone appeared a few times. This chain uses TRBV5-6 with TRBJ1-2; tentative D call: TRBD1 (5 bases). The ends were cut back, 0 bases at V and 4 bases at J, with 7 bases in the middle. Germline-derived CDR1 and CDR2 are SGHDT and YYEEEE. The CDR3 has 13 amino acids. The CDR3 region is CASSLGRVYGYTF. For the CDR3, the DNA is TGTGCCAGCAGCTTGGGCAGGGTCTATGGCTACACCTTC.

The chain recombines TRBV11-2 with TRBJ2-2; D is undetermined. CDR1 SGHAT and CDR2 FQNNGV come from the germline V gene. V was pared by 1 base and J by 5 bases, with 11 bases between. This CDR3 contains 15 residues. The DNA for the CDR3 is TGTGCCAGCAGCTTAGGGAGTTTGTGGACCGGGGAGCTGTTTTTT. Its translation is CASSLGSLWTGELFF.

The genes are TRBV5-5 and TRBJ2-2, with TRBD2 as a possible D gene (7 bases). This CDR3 contains 16 residues. V was trimmed by 1 base and J by 3 bases, leaving 13 bases between them. CDR1 and CDR2 (germline): SGHKS, YYEKEE (reference sequence). The CDR3 DNA sequence: TGTGCCAGCAGCTTGTGGGGGGGCCAGGACACCGGGGAGCTGTTTTTT. Its protein is CASSLWGGQDTGELFF.

The rearrangement uses TRBV7-8 and TRBJ1-1; 7 bases align to TRBD1. The CDR3 has 17 amino acids. From germline, CDR1 is SGHVS and CDR2 FQNEAQ. V was pared by 5 bases and J by 0 bases, with 12 bases of the junction left unmatched. The CDR3 sequence is CASSPHRPGGMNTEAFF. In nucleotides, the CDR3 is TGTGCCAGCAGCCCTCACCGGCCAGGGGGTATGAACACTGAAGCTTTCTTT. Full variable domain (missing parts from reference TRBV7-8 and TRBJ1-1): GAGVSQSPRYKVAKRGQDVALRCDPISGHVSLFWYQQALGQGPEFLTYFQNEAQLDKSGLPSDRFFAERPEGSVSTLKIQRTQQEDSAVYLCASSPHRPGGMNTEAFFGQGTRLTVV.

The CDR3: CSAWTKETQYF. The CDR3, as DNA: TGCAGTGCGTGGACTAAAGAGACCCAGTACTTC. The chain couples TRBV20-1 to TRBJ2-5; TRBD2 might be the D (6 bases). Between the trimmed V and J ends, which lost 6 bases and 3 bases, there was a span of 8 bases. CDR3 size: 11 residues. CDR1 DFQATT and CDR2 SNEGSKA come from the germline V gene (reference sequence).

In the case of this clone: The junction does not match germline at one end; this may be a read error. V usage is TRBV6-4 and J usage is TRBJ2-3; TRBD1 matches at 7 bases. The germline CDR1 and CDR2 sequences are MRHNA and SNTAGT. This CDR3 region has 13 residues. CDR3 loop: CASSYSDRDTQYF. CDR3 bases: TGTGCCAGCAGTTACTCGGACAGGGATACGCAGTATTTT.

This chain connects TRBV10-1 to TRBJ2-3, with 9 positions matching TRBD1. In germline, CDR1 is WNHNN, CDR2 SYGVQD (reference sequence). V was pared by 1 base and J by 6 bases, with 2 bases of the junction left unmatched. The CDR3 covers 14 residues. The CDR3 protein is CASSEWGQGDTQYF. DNA of the CDR3: TGCGCCAGCAGTGAGTGGGGACAGGGCGATACGCAGTATTTT.

The CDR3, as DNA: TGTGCCAGCAGCCCCGGGGGGGCTTCACCCCTCCACTTT. Translated: CASSPGGASPLHF. V gene TRBV7-2 combines with J gene TRBJ1-6; weak D call: TRBD1 (6 bases). V dropped 5 bases and J dropped 9 bases, with 11 bases sitting between them. The CDR3 is 13 residues long. Germline assignment: CDR1 SGHTA and CDR2 FQGNSA.

DNA of the CDR3: TGTGCCAGCTCAGGTCGTACAGGGCCCACAGATACGCAGTATTTT. Translated, it gives CASSGRTGPTDTQYF. V usage is TRBV18 and J usage is TRBJ2-3; TRBD1 might be the D (6 bases). Trimming took 5 bases from V and 2 from J, leaving 14 bases between them. The CDR3 length is 15 residues. Per germline, CDR1 KGHSH and CDR2 LQKENI.

The rearrangement uses TRBV12-5 and TRBJ1-5, with D tentatively TRBD1 (6 bases). The length of the CDR3 is 16 residues. V was trimmed by 0 bases and J by 0 bases, leaving 9 bases between them. The germline CDR1 and CDR2 sequences are LGHNT and FRNRAP. CDR3 sequence: CASGLVQGYSNQPQHF. The CDR3, as DNA: TGTGCTAGTGGTTTGGTTCAGGGGTATAGCAATCAGCCCCAGCATTTT.

The chain joins TRBV2 to TRBJ1-4; D perhaps matches TRBD1 (6 bases). With 3 bases removed from V and 7 bases from J, the gap between germline ends came to 12 bases. The V gene's germline CDR1 is SNHLY and CDR2 FYNNEI. The CDR3 contains 14 residues. CDR3 sequence: CASSETGLGEKLFF. As DNA, the CDR3 is TGTGCCAGCAGTGAGACAGGTCTGGGTGAAAAACTGTTTTTT.

The chain employs TRBV6-5 and TRBJ2-3; tentatively, D is TRBD2 (6 bases). The CDR3 is 12 residues long. V lost 6 bases and J 3 bases, leaving 7 bases between the germline ends. In germline, CDR1 is MNHEY, CDR2 SVGAGI. CDR3 sequence: CASRGRTDTQYF. As DNA, the CDR3 is TGTGCCAGCAGGGGGAGGACAGATACGCAGTATTTT.

The V call is TRBV7-9, the J call TRBJ2-1, with a weak D call TRBD1 (5 bases). This CDR3 is built from 14 residues. Trimming took off 2 bases at V and 4 bases at J, with 9 bases between the two ends. Germline values: CDR1 SEHNR, CDR2 FQNEAQ (reference sequence). In DNA form, the CDR3 reads TGTGCCAGCAGCTTATTGGCAGGGTACAATGAGCAGTTCTTC. Protein sequence: CASSLLAGYNEQFF.

This clone came up once. V gene TRBV6-4 combines with J gene TRBJ2-1; D unclear. The CDR3 covers 15 residues. Germline-derived CDR1 and CDR2 are MRHNA and SNTAGT. With 4 bases removed from V and 4 bases from J, the gap between germline ends came to 14 bases. CDR3 residues: CASSAKLKLYNEQFF. The CDR3 DNA reads TGTGCCAGCAGTGCTAAACTAAAATTATACAATGAGCAGTTCTTC.

The rearrangement links TRBV7-9 to TRBJ1-2; the D gene is possibly TRBD1 (6 bases). Germline lookup yields CDR1 SEHNR and CDR2 FQNEAQ (reference sequence). V lost 1 base to trimming and J lost 6 bases, with 21 bases between them. The CDR3 runs to 17 residues. The CDR3 loop reads CASSLEGGLTGRDGYTF. The CDR3 DNA is TGTGCCAGCAGCTTAGAAGGGGGACTAACAGGGCGAGATGGCTACACCTTC.

This clone appeared a single time. This chain connects TRBV5-4 to TRBJ2-2; tentative D call: TRBD2 (5 bases). The CDR3 runs 14 residues. Germline V gene data show CDR1 as SGHNT and CDR2 as YYREEE (reference sequence). Trimming removed 0 bases from V and 7 bases from J, with 10 bases in between. In DNA, the CDR3 is TGTGCCAGCAGCTTGGTTCACGAGGGCGGGGAGCTGTTTTTT. This sequence encodes CASSLVHEGGELFF.

The chain is built from TRBV2 and TRBJ1-5; D is unclear. Germline CDR1 and CDR2: SNHLY and FYNNEI. The CDR3 length is 15 residues. V gave up 3 bases and J gave up 1 base, with 10 bases separating them. CDR3 amino acids: CASSDGQTSNQPQHF. The CDR3 DNA reads TGTGCCAGCAGTGATGGGCAAACAAGCAATCAGCCCCAGCATTTT.

Concerning this clone itself: At one boundary the junction diverges from the germline segment, which might be a read error. The chain joins TRBV7-9 to TRBJ2-1, with 8 bases fitting TRBD2. The CDR3 has 12 residues. Germline-derived CDR1 and CDR2 are SEHNR and FQNEAQ (reference sequence). CDR3 in DNA: TGTTCCAGCAGCTTGGGACTAGTTGAGCAGTTCTTC. It translates to CSSSLGLVEQFF.

This chain uses TRBV2 with TRBJ2-1, with D uncertain. Germline V gene data show CDR1 as SNHLY and CDR2 as FYNNEI. The CDR3 extends over 12 amino acids. V lost 7 bases and J 7 bases, leaving 11 bases between the germline ends. CDR3 sequence: CASTRDWNEQFF. As DNA, the CDR3 is TGTGCCAGCACCCGAGACTGGAATGAGCAGTTCTTC.